These T cell receptor beta chains were read from a single sample in a study of blood T cell repertoires in COVID-19. Repertoires were generated with immunoSEQ multiplex PCR, while TCRdb's copy carries only in-frame clones and drops some. The profile shows about 120,000 clones, more than 75% of them singletons. Specimen: peripheral blood. These receptors were collected from a man between 60 and 75 years old with acute or convalescent COVID-19. Both conserved end residues are part of each CDR3. The D gene is left open where the match is weak. Clone sizes are given selectively: once, few, many, or a class where the clone is expanded.

size,V,J,D,CDR3,DNA
few,TRBV7-9,TRBJ2-2,-,CASSRTGELFF,TGTGCCAGCAGCCGCACCGGGGAGCTGTTTTTT
-,TRBV3-1/TRBV3-2,TRBJ2-7,TRBD1,CASSRGTGASYEQYF,TGTGCCAGCAGCCGGGGGACAGGGGCATCCTACGAGCAGTACTTC
-,TRBV12-3/TRBV12-4,TRBJ2-7,-,CASGLTAYEQYF,TGTGCCAGCGGCCTGACAGCCTACGAGCAGTACTTC
-,TRBV4-3,TRBJ1-1,-,CASSQGDRWKTEAFF,TGCGCCAGCAGCCAAGGCGACAGGTGGAAGACTGAAGCTTTCTTT
-,TRBV7-2,TRBJ2-3,TRBD2,CASSPFWAGGQADTQYF,TGTGCCAGCAGCCCCTTCTGGGCGGGAGGGCAGGCAGATACGCAGTATTTT
-,TRBV5-1,TRBJ2-7,-,CASSLGQSYEQYF,TGCGCCAGCAGCTTGGGACAGTCCTACGAGCAGTACTTC
-,TRBV5-4,TRBJ2-7,TRBD1,CASSLRDRGTLRSYEQYF,TGTGCCAGCAGCCTCCGGGACAGGGGAACTCTACGGTCCTACGAGCAGTACTTC
few,TRBV15,TRBJ2-3,TRBD2,CATSGGELAGVDTQYF,TGTGCCACCAGCGGAGGCGAACTAGCGGGAGTAGATACGCAGTATTTT
-,TRBV2,TRBJ2-3,-,CASSEPIFPQGLNTDTQYF,TGTGCCAGCAGTGAGCCGATCTTCCCCCAGGGGCTGAACACAGATACGCAGTATTTT
-,TRBV7-2,TRBJ2-3,TRBD1,CASSLMGQAGTDTQYF,TGTGCCAGCAGCCTCATGGGACAGGCTGGCACAGATACGCAGTATTTT
-,TRBV24-1,TRBJ2-1,TRBD2,CATSDLAGGSYNEQFF,TGTGCCACCAGTGATTTAGCGGGAGGGTCCTACAATGAGCAGTTCTTC
-,TRBV5-6,TRBJ1-6,-,CASSSQEGTPLHF,TGTGCCAGCAGCTCCCAGGAGGGCACACCCCTCCACTTT
-,TRBV27,TRBJ2-1,TRBD2,CASSSDRVLAGVREQFF,TGTGCCAGCAGTTCGGACAGGGTCCTAGCGGGAGTAAGAGAGCAGTTCTTC
once,TRBV18,TRBJ2-2,TRBD1,CASSRDRRNTGELFF,TGTGCCAGCTCTCGGGACAGGCGAAACACCGGGGAGCTGTTTTTT
few,TRBV18,TRBJ2-5,TRBD1,CASSPGQQETQYF,TGTGCCAGCTCACCGGGACAGCAAGAGACCCAGTACTTC
-,TRBV19,TRBJ1-5,TRBD1,CASSHGGGGQPQHF,TGTGCCAGTAGTCATGGAGGGGGCGGCCAGCCCCAGCATTTT
-,TRBV6-5,TRBJ2-3,TRBD2,CASKIGRAADTQYF,TGTGCCAGCAAAATCGGGAGGGCCGCAGATACGCAGTATTTT
-,TRBV3-1/TRBV3-2,TRBJ2-1,-,CASSPLGGGDEQFF,TGTGCCAGCAGCCCCCTGGGCGGGGGCGATGAGCAGTTCTTC
-,TRBV9,TRBJ1-5,-,CASSVAGGNQPQHF,TGTGCCAGCAGCGTAGCCGGGGGCAATCAGCCCCAGCATTTT
few,TRBV7-3,TRBJ2-5,-,CASSPRDRGELHPETQYF,TGTGCCAGCAGCCCACGAGATCGTGGGGAGCTTCATCCCGAGACCCAGTACTTC
-,TRBV6-5,TRBJ1-2,-,CASSPTNYGYTF,TGTGCCAGCAGCCCAACTAACTATGGCTACACCTTC
-,TRBV4-3,TRBJ2-2,TRBD2,CASSQNLGTSGLFTGELFF,TGCGCCAGCAGTCAGAATCTCGGGACTAGCGGGCTCTTCACCGGGGAGCTGTTTTTT
-,TRBV16,TRBJ2-7,-,CASSFRRDPSYEQYF,TGTGCCAGCAGCTTCAGGCGCGATCCGTCCTACGAGCAGTACTTC
-,TRBV4-3,TRBJ2-3,TRBD2,CASSSQVSGIPSTDTQYF,TGCGCCAGCAGCTCCCAAGTCAGCGGGATACCTAGCACAGATACGCAGTATTTT
-,TRBV7-2,TRBJ1-2,TRBD1,CASSPPGTGNGGYTF,TGTGCCAGCAGCCCACCCGGGACAGGGAATGGTGGCTACACCTTC
once,TRBV5-1,TRBJ2-7,TRBD1,CASSPTTGEDEQYF,TGCGCCAGCAGCCCCACGACAGGGGAGGACGAGCAGTACTTC
-,TRBV27,TRBJ2-1,-,CASSPQQGGTEQFF,TGTGCCAGCAGCCCCCAGCAGGGGGGTACTGAGCAGTTCTTC
-,TRBV4-1,TRBJ1-4,-,CASSPSGAGRTTNEKLFF,TGCGCCAGCAGCCCCTCGGGCGCGGGGAGGACAACTAATGAAAAACTGTTTTTT
-,TRBV29-1,TRBJ2-3,-,CSLRPGRESTDTQYF,TGCAGCCTTCGACCTGGCAGGGAAAGCACAGATACGCAGTATTTT
once,TRBV20-1,TRBJ2-5,-,CSASRGIGETQYF,TGCAGTGCTAGTCGCGGGATCGGGGAGACCCAGTACTTC
-,TRBV29-1,TRBJ2-6,TRBD1,CSVELPTGIHGANVLTF,TGCAGCGTTGAGTTACCGACAGGGATTCATGGGGCCAACGTCCTGACTTTC
-,TRBV11-2,TRBJ2-5,-,CASTSGQFAPQETQYF,TGTGCCAGCACCTCAGGACAGTTTGCCCCCCAAGAGACCCAGTACTTC
-,TRBV3-1/TRBV3-2,TRBJ2-6,-,CASSQHPGQSSGANVLTF,TGTGCCAGCAGCCAGCACCCGGGACAAAGCTCTGGGGCCAACGTCCTGACTTTC
-,TRBV10-3,TRBJ1-2,-,CAISEGPERGYTF,TGTGCCATCAGTGAGGGGCCTGAAAGGGGCTACACCTTC
-,TRBV7-3,TRBJ2-5,-,CASSLRASYQETQYF,TGTGCCAGCAGCTTAAGGGCATCGTACCAAGAGACCCAGTACTTC
few,TRBV4-1,TRBJ1-6,-,CASSQAQPGGNSPLHF,TGCGCCAGCAGCCAAGCCCAGCCCGGGGGAAATTCACCCCTCCACTTT
-,TRBV6-5,TRBJ2-1,TRBD1,CASSYPGTGGRNEQFF,TGTGCCAGCAGTTATCCCGGGACAGGGGGTCGGAATGAGCAGTTCTTC
-,TRBV5-1,TRBJ2-3,TRBD2,CASSLNSGSVDTQYF,TGCGCCAGCAGCTTGAATAGCGGGAGTGTGGATACGCAGTATTTT
-,TRBV7-9,TRBJ2-7,TRBD1,CASSPTGEHYEQYF,TGTGCCAGCAGCCCGACAGGGGAGCACTACGAGCAGTACTTC
-,TRBV10-3,TRBJ1-5,TRBD1,CAISGGTANSNQPQHF,TGTGCCATCAGTGGAGGGACAGCTAATAGCAATCAGCCCCAGCATTTT